Here is one T cell receptor (beta chain) with its context. Its antigen is unknown. These data belong to a study of shared clonotypes between healthy human individuals. Study-wide results and limits: Relative to clonotypes present in all four donors, those not shared had lower generation probabilities.

The germline V gene encodes CDR1 MDHEN and CDR2 SYDVKM. There are 13 residues in the CDR3. V shed 6 bases and J 6 bases; nucleotides not matched to a gene: 5. Only in-frame clones appear in the TCRdb table, and some are missing; sequencing was by immunoSEQ multiplex PCR. The repertoire holds about 1 million clones, with 65% to 75% as singletons. The TCR comes from a man aged 18 to 35 in good health. The sequencing input was memory CD4+ T cells sorted from blood. Subset specified: CD45RA-negative fraction. The chain links TRBV28 to TRBJ2-4, with 7 bases aligning to TRBD2. The CDR3 nucleotides read TGTGCCAGCAGACCCTCGGGGGGAAACATTCAGTACTTC. Translated, it gives CASRPSGGNIQYF.